This passage covers 8 T cell receptor beta chains from one sample sequenced in a study of blood T cell repertoires in COVID-19. The data were produced by immunoSEQ multiplex PCR, yet TCRdb's version contains in-frame clones alone and is incomplete. The sample carries approximately 310,000 clones, over 75% recorded once. Specimen: peripheral blood. These TCRs come from a middle-aged man with active or convalescent COVID-19.

This clone was found a few times. The rearrangement links TRBV3-1 (or the pseudogene TRBV3-2) to TRBJ2-7; tentative D call: TRBD2 (5 bases). The length of the CDR3 is 11 residues. Germline loops: CDR1 LGHDT, CDR2 YNNKEL (reference sequence). V was cut by 3 bases and J by 9 bases, with 9 bases left in between. CDR3 sequence: CASSHVGGQYF. CDR3 coding DNA: TGTGCCAGCAGCCACGTCGGAGGGCAGTACTTC.

The chain uses TRBV19 and TRBJ1-3, with 8 bases aligning to TRBD1. The germline V gene has CDR1 LNHDA and CDR2 SQIVND (reference sequence). This CDR3 contains 16 residues. The J segment lost 2 bases and the V segment lost 3 bases, leaving 6 bases of the junction unmatched. The CDR3, as DNA: TGTGCCAGTAGTATGACAGGGGAACCGGCTGGAAACACCATATATTTT. It is translated as CASSMTGEPAGNTIYF.

The gene calls are TRBV7-3 and TRBJ2-3; 10 bases are a match to TRBD2. The CDR3 sequence is 15 residues long. After removal of 4 bases from V and 4 bases from J, the junction contained 5 bases not matched to a gene. The germline V gene encodes CDR1 SGHTA and CDR2 FQGTGA. DNA of the CDR3: TGTGCCAGCAGCTCTAGCGGGGGTTTGGCAGATACGCAGTATTTT. It translates to CASSSSGGLADTQYF.

The rearrangement uses TRBV10-2 and TRBJ2-2; 9 bases fit TRBD2. The trim removed 3 bases at V and 5 bases at J, leaving 7 bases unmatched. Germline CDR1 reads WSHSY; CDR2 reads SAAADI. The CDR3 loop spans 16 amino acids. The chain's CDR3 is CASSDLAGTYTGELFF. CDR3 sequence (DNA): TGCGCCAGCAGTGATCTAGCGGGGACCTATACCGGGGAGCTGTTTTTT.

The rearrangement uses TRBV7-3 and TRBJ2-1; 10 bases align to TRBD2. Germline V gives CDR1 SGHTA, CDR2 FQGTGA. Germline trimming cut 6 bases from V and 9 bases from J; bases unmatched to any gene: 11. The CDR3 runs to 15 residues. The CDR3 loop reads CASSPQSGRAGEQFF. In nucleotides, the CDR3 is TGTGCCAGCAGTCCACAAAGCGGGAGGGCGGGTGAGCAGTTCTTC.

The sample holds one count of this clone. The J gene is TRBJ1-1, the V gene TRBV2; D unclear. The germline V gene encodes CDR1 SNHLY and CDR2 FYNNEI. The V and J ends lost 1 base and 7 bases respectively, with 10 bases between them. This CDR3 has 13 amino acids. The CDR3 region is CASSEEWRSEAFF. In DNA form, the CDR3 reads TGTGCCAGCAGTGAAGAGTGGAGGAGTGAAGCTTTCTTT.

The chain links TRBV28 to TRBJ1-1; D possibly corresponds to TRBD1 (5 bases). This CDR3 is built from 16 residues. The germline CDR1 and CDR2 sequences are MDHEN and SYDVKM. V was clipped by 5 bases and J by 1 base, with 17 bases between them. The CDR3 is CASSLRGGAPNTEAFF. CDR3 bases: TGTGCCAGCAGTCTCAGAGGAGGGGCCCCGAACACTGAAGCTTTCTTT.

V usage is TRBV5-1 and J usage is TRBJ1-3, with 7 bases fitting TRBD1. CDR1 and CDR2 from the germline V gene are SGHRS and YFSETQ. The CDR3 contains 14 residues. With V trimmed by 3 bases and J by 3 bases, 3 bases remained unmatched. As DNA, the CDR3 is TGCGCCAGCAGCTCCAGGGGGGTTGGAAACACCATATATTTT. Amino acids: CASSSRGVGNTIYF.